The clone carrying this T cell receptor (beta chain) has just a few counts. No antigen is known for it. The data were taken from a study of identical twins. Study-level findings and limits: Where out-of-frame alpha sequences were twin-shared, they showed excess low generation probability. Not following the same donors, the study drew its conclusions from cross-sectional statistical analysis. High-abundance cord blood beta clonotypes had fewer insertions; memory repertoires showed none.

CDR3 length equals 17 residues. Germline V CDR1 and CDR2: MNHNS, SASEGT. The junction had 17 bases not matched to a gene; V was cut back by 6 bases and J by 8 bases. Via MiXCR, TCRdb re-called the 5' RACE reads, giving one row per CDR3 protein. The sample holds hundreds of thousands of distinct CDR3 sequences, about 8.3% seen once. The sample was also reused in another study, on yellow fever vaccine responses in identical twins. Turning to that study: Twins' vaccine T cell responses were reported to seem partly convergent and partly personalized.

Sequencing was done on a sample of memory (CD45RO+) T cells sorted from blood. The source is a woman younger than 35 in good health. The gene calls are TRBV6-1 and TRBJ2-1; the match to TRBD1 covers 9 bases. DNA for the CDR3: TGTGCCAGCAGGACCTCAGGAGGGACAGGGAATAGTTATGAGCAGTTCTTC. Amino acids: CASRTSGGTGNSYEQFF.